Each of the 18 T cell receptor beta chains below was sequenced from the same sample in a study of T cell responses to AZD1222 COVID-19 vaccine. Assay: immunoSEQ multiplex PCR; the TCRdb copy retains only in-frame clones and omits some. Of about 130,000 clones detected, approximately 90% appear once; the ten largest clones hold 1.5% to 2%. This sample comprised peripheral blood, obtained on day 0 of AZD1222 vaccination. The receptors were gathered from an adult in good health.

This chain links TRBV11-2 with TRBJ2-7, with D perhaps being TRBD1 or TRBD2 (6 bases each). CDR1 and CDR2 (germline): SGHAT, FQNNGV. V lost 1 base to trimming and J lost 3 bases, with 19 bases between them. This CDR3 contains 17 residues. Here the CDR3 DNA reads TGTGCCAGCAGCTTAGGGGTCTCGGGGGCAGGGCTCTACGAGCAGTACTTC. It codes for CASSLGVSGAGLYEQYF.

This clone was detected only a few times. The V and J genes are TRBV15 and TRBJ1-5; D is perhaps TRBD1 (6 bases). The V gene's germline CDR1 is LNHNV and CDR2 YYDKDF (reference sequence). Trimming removed 0 bases at V and 4 bases at J, with 19 bases between. This CDR3 has 18 amino acids. The chain's CDR3 is CATSRDRGMTGINQPQHF. The DNA for the CDR3 is TGTGCCACCAGCAGAGATCGTGGGATGACAGGTATAAATCAGCCCCAGCATTTT.

The rearrangement joins TRBV6-2 or TRBV6-3 to TRBJ2-7, with 7 bases fitting TRBD1. The CDR3 runs 16 residues. Losses at the gene ends were 5 bases for V and 6 bases for J; bases not matched to a gene: 16. CDR1 is MNHEY, CDR2 SVGEGT, per germline. The CDR3 spells CASSIYRRQGRGEQYF. CDR3 sequence (DNA): TGTGCCAGCAGTATATACCGACGACAGGGTCGGGGCGAGCAGTACTTC.

CDR3 amino acids: CASSIGGPGGELFF. DNA for the CDR3: TGTGCCAGTAGTATTGGGGGGCCGGGCGGGGAGCTGTTTTTT. The V gene is TRBV19, the J gene TRBJ2-2; D may be TRBD1 or TRBD2 (6 bases each). CDR1 LNHDA and CDR2 SQIVND come from the germline V gene (reference sequence). V was trimmed by 3 bases and J by 7 bases, leaving 12 bases between them. The length of the CDR3 is 14 residues.

The J gene is TRBJ1-5, the V gene TRBV19; D gene unclear. The length of the CDR3 is 16 residues. Germline lookup yields CDR1 LNHDA and CDR2 SQIVND (reference sequence). Trimming removed 9 bases at V and 0 bases at J, with 18 bases between. CDR3 sequence: CASHPEQIYSNQPQHF. CDR3 bases: TGTGCCAGCCACCCGGAGCAGATTTATAGCAATCAGCCCCAGCATTTT.

This rearrangement joins TRBV3-1 (or the pseudogene TRBV3-2) to TRBJ1-1; D unresolved. CDR1 is LGHDT, CDR2 YNNKEL, per germline (reference sequence). V shed 3 bases and J shed 2 bases, with 7 bases lying between them. The CDR3 contains 13 residues. CDR3 protein: CASSQTINTEAFF. The CDR3 bases are TGTGCCAGCAGCCAGACTATAAACACTGAAGCTTTCTTT.

The gene calls are TRBV19 and TRBJ1-1; D is ambiguous. V was trimmed by 5 bases and J by 3 bases, leaving 16 bases between them. Per germline, CDR1 LNHDA and CDR2 SQIVND (reference sequence). The CDR3 extends over 15 amino acids. CDR3 sequence reads: CASSEQPEGYTEAFF. DNA of the CDR3: TGTGCCAGTAGTGAACAGCCTGAGGGTTACACTGAAGCTTTCTTT.

This clone came up once. This chain uses TRBV2 with TRBJ2-7, with unresolved D. CDR3 length: 11 residues. Trimming left V 3 bases short and J 7 bases short, with 7 bases between. Germline CDR1 SNHLY, CDR2 FYNNEI. The CDR3 coding sequence is TGTGCCAGCAGTGAGGCGAGGGAGCAGTACTTC. The encoded protein is CASSEAREQYF.

V is TRBV27 and J is TRBJ2-7; D gene uncertain. The germline gives CDR1 MNHEY, CDR2 SMNVEV (reference sequence). V lost 0 bases and J lost 0, with 9 bases in between. This CDR3 region has 15 residues. The CDR3 region is CASSLSEPRSYEQYF. DNA for the CDR3: TGTGCCAGCAGTTTATCTGAACCACGCTCCTACGAGCAGTACTTC.

The V and J genes are TRBV19 and TRBJ1-2, with 7 bases identical to TRBD1. J was trimmed by 8 bases and V by 6 bases; bases with no gene match: 6. There are 12 residues in the CDR3. The germline gives CDR1 LNHDA, CDR2 SQIVND (reference sequence). The CDR3 protein is CASSHRGAGYTF. CDR3 nucleotide sequence: TGTGCCAGTAGCCACAGGGGTGCCGGCTACACCTTC.

V gene TRBV5-1 combines with J gene TRBJ2-3; no reliable D call. V lost 0 bases, J lost 2 bases, and 4 bases lay in between. This CDR3 spans 13 amino acids. CDR1 and CDR2 from the germline V gene are SGHRS and YFSETQ. The CDR3 DNA reads TGCGCCAGCAGCTTGGGGGACACAGATACGCAGTATTTT. Its protein is CASSLGDTDTQYF.

This rearrangement joins TRBV5-1 to TRBJ1-3; tentatively, D is TRBD1 (5 bases). The CDR3 is 15 amino acids. CDR1 SGHRS and CDR2 YFSETQ come from the germline V gene. V lost 0 bases and J 5 bases, leaving 12 bases between the germline ends. The CDR3 reads CASSLEYRGRNTIYF. CDR3 sequence (DNA): TGCGCCAGCAGCTTGGAATACCGGGGGAGAAACACCATATATTTT.

The chain couples TRBV18 to TRBJ1-5, with D possibly TRBD1 on 6 matching bases. Germline CDR1 is KGHSH and CDR2 is LQKENI. The CDR3 is 14 residues long. The germline V and J ends were trimmed by 4 bases and 4 bases, with 11 bases remaining between them. In nucleotides, the CDR3 is TGTGCCAGCTCACTCGGGGGCACGAATCAGCCCCAGCATTTT. It is translated as CASSLGGTNQPQHF. Based on the CDR3 plus reference TRBV18 and TRBJ1-5, the full variable domain is NAGVMQNPRHLVRRRGQEARLRCSPMKGHSHVYWYRQLPEEGLKFMVYLQKENIIDESGMPKERFSAEFPKEGPSILRIQQVVRGDSAAYFCASSLGGTNQPQHFGDGTRLSIL.

The chain couples TRBV19 to TRBJ2-7; TRBD1 agrees at 7 bases. Unmatched junction bases numbered 10, after V lost 0 bases and J lost 5 bases. The CDR3 spans 16 residues. Germline CDR1 reads LNHDA; CDR2 reads SQIVND (reference sequence). The CDR3 is CASSIDQVQGTDEQYF. The CDR3 nucleotides are TGTGCCAGTAGTATAGATCAGGTACAGGGGACAGACGAGCAGTACTTC.

The V call is TRBV19, the J call TRBJ1-2, with D uncertain. The CDR3 extends over 17 amino acids. V lost 6 bases and J lost 4, with 24 bases in between. Per the germline V gene, CDR1 is LNHDA and CDR2 is SQIVND (reference sequence). The CDR3 loop reads CASSRSVSRSSPYGYTF. The CDR3, as DNA: TGTGCCAGTAGCCGGTCGGTGTCCAGAAGTTCCCCCTATGGCTACACCTTC.

The CDR3 region has the DNA TGCGCCAGCAGCTTGACAGGGACGGAGAGTTACGAGCAGTACTTC. Translation gives CASSLTGTESYEQYF. The chain is built from TRBV5-1 and TRBJ2-7, with TRBD1 as a possible D gene (6 bases). The CDR3 totals 15 residues. Germline lookup yields CDR1 SGHRS and CDR2 YFSETQ. Trimming shortened V by 1 base and J by 4 bases, and 15 bases separated the two germline ends.

CDR3 nucleotides: TGTGCCAGCAGCCAAGTTTCCCCTGAGTTGCAGGGAAACACAGATACGCAGTATTTT. Amino acid sequence: CASSQVSPELQGNTDTQYF. The rearrangement joins TRBV4-2 to TRBJ2-3, with a weak D call TRBD1 (5 bases). The length of the CDR3 is 19 residues. V was cut by 1 base and J by 2 bases, with 22 bases left in between. The germline V gene encodes CDR1 LGHNA and CDR2 YNFKEQ.

The chain employs TRBV5-4 and TRBJ1-6; D ambiguous. The germline V gene encodes CDR1 SGHNT and CDR2 YYREEE (reference sequence). The CDR3 extends over 16 amino acids. The V and J ends lost 3 bases and 0 bases respectively, with 10 bases between them. DNA of the CDR3: TGTGCCAGCAGCTGGAGTCGTAGCTCCTATAATTCACCCCTCCACTTT. Amino acids: CASSWSRSSYNSPLHF.